These 10 T cell receptor beta chains came from one sample sequenced in a study of CD8 T cells in Susac syndrome. cDNA came from about 0.46 to 1 ug RNA primed by random hexamers. TCRdb processed the immunoSEQ multiplex PCR reads anew with MiXCR; each CDR3 protein has one entry. Here the sample spans around 160,000 distinct CDR3 sequences, approximately 93% being singletons. Sequencing was performed on CD4+ T cells from PBMCs. These receptors all stem from a human donor with multiple sclerosis.

The chain carries TRBV2 and TRBJ2-1; 10 positions match TRBD1. Trimming took 9 bases from V and 9 from J; bases not matched to a gene: 8. Germline lookup yields CDR1 SNHLY and CDR2 FYNNEI. This CDR3 spans 13 amino acids. CDR3 loop: CAREGQGLSEQFF. CDR3 DNA: TGTGCCAGGGAGGGACAGGGGCTTAGTGAGCAGTTCTTC.

The V gene is TRBV28, the J gene TRBJ2-1; 11 nucleotides match TRBD2. The CDR3 is 16 residues long. V shed 4 bases, J shed 9 bases, and the junction held 11 bases outside the gene matches. Germline V lookup: CDR1 MDHEN, CDR2 SYDVKM. The CDR3 spells CASSSLLAGEGSEQFF. The CDR3 DNA reads as TGTGCCAGCAGTTCATTACTAGCGGGAGAGGGAAGTGAGCAGTTCTTC.

The rearrangement uses TRBV11-2 and TRBJ2-7; the D is unclear. CDR1 SGHAT and CDR2 FQNNGV come from the germline V gene. Trimming pared 8 bases from V and 4 bases from J, leaving 18 bases between. The CDR3 has 14 amino acids. The CDR3 sequence is CASGTLIRLYEQYF. In DNA form, the CDR3 reads TGTGCCAGCGGTACGTTAATAAGGTTGTACGAGCAGTACTTC.

This chain uses TRBV20-1 with TRBJ2-5; 12 nucleotides align to TRBD2. The ends lost 6 bases at V and 4 bases at J; junction bases unmatched: 6. The CDR3 is 14 amino acids. Germline CDR1 is DFQATT and CDR2 is SNEGSKA (reference sequence). CDR3 nucleotides: TGCAGTGCCCGGACTAGCGGGATAGGAGAGACCCAGTACTTC. It yields the protein CSARTSGIGETQYF.

J is TRBJ2-3 and V is TRBV5-4; D ambiguous. The CDR3 spans 13 residues. Looked up from germline, CDR1 is SGHNT and CDR2 is YYREEE (reference sequence). Trimming removed 7 bases from V and 2 bases from J, with 11 bases in between. The CDR3 DNA sequence: TGTGCCAGCCTTAAAACAGACACAGATACGCAGTATTTT. It translates to CASLKTDTDTQYF.

CDR3 region: CASTGNTDTQYF. In DNA, the CDR3 is TGTGCCAGCACCGGGAACACAGATACGCAGTATTTT. The V gene is TRBV6-2 or TRBV6-3, the J gene TRBJ2-3, with D maybe TRBD2 (5 bases). Germline V gene sequence: CDR1 MNHEY, CDR2 SVGEGT. The CDR3 spans 12 residues. V dropped 7 bases and J dropped 2 bases, with 7 bases sitting between them.

The chain recombines TRBV19 with TRBJ2-1; TRBD2 aligns across 14 bases. The length of the CDR3 is 15 residues. Germline CDR1 is LNHDA and CDR2 is SQIVND (reference sequence). Trimming removed 6 bases from V and 7 bases from J; junction bases left unmatched: 5. In nucleotides, the CDR3 is TGTGCCAGTAGCGAGAGGACTAGCGGGAGGAATGAGCAGTTCTTC. This sequence encodes CASSERTSGRNEQFF.

This clonotype occurred once. The chain has TRBV6-1 and TRBJ2-7; TRBD2 matches 8 bases. CDR3 size: 13 residues. J was trimmed by 9 bases and V by 8 bases; bases with no gene match: 12. Germline V CDR1 and CDR2: MNHNS, SASEGT. Here the CDR3 DNA reads TGTGCCAGCGTGGCAAGCGGGAGATTTGGGCAGTACTTC. This translates into CASVASGRFGQYF.

This chain's CDR3 is CSVLSRLAGDYEQYF. Written as DNA, the CDR3 is TGCAGTGTACTGTCCCGACTAGCGGGAGACTACGAGCAGTACTTC. The chain couples TRBV20-1 to TRBJ2-7; 12 bases agree with TRBD2. Germline trimming cut 7 bases from V and 3 bases from J; bases unmatched to any gene: 10. Germline V CDR1 and CDR2: DFQATT, SNEGSKA (reference sequence). CDR3 size: 15 residues.

The J gene is TRBJ2-7, the V gene TRBV5-4; D possibly corresponds to TRBD2 (5 bases). Trimming shortened V by 1 base and J by 10 bases, and 18 bases separated the two germline ends. Germline V lookup: CDR1 SGHNT, CDR2 YYREEE (reference sequence). This CDR3 comprises 14 residues. CDR3 sequence: CASSLKGNGGLQYF. Written as DNA, the CDR3 is TGTGCCAGCAGCTTGAAAGGAAACGGAGGTCTCCAGTACTTC.